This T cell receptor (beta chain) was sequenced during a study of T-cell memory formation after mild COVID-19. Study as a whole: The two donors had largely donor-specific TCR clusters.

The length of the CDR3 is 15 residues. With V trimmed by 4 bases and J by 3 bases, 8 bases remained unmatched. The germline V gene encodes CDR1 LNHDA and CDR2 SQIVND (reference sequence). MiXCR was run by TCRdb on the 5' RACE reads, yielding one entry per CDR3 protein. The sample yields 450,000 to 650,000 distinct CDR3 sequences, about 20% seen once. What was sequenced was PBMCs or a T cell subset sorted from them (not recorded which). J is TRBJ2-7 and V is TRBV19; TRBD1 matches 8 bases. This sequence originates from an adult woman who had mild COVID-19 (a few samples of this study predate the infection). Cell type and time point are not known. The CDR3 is CASSTTGARSYEQYF. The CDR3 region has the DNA TGTGCCAGTAGTACGACAGGGGCACGCAGCTACGAGCAGTACTTC.